What follows describes a single T cell receptor (beta chain). These data come from a study of human T cells and chemical hapten exposure. Time point reported: patch test 3, about 24 weeks after DPC sensitization. Described treatment: therapeutic diphenylcyclopropenone sensitization with weekly scalp DPC. This CDR3 has 16 amino acids. CDR1 and CDR2 from the germline V gene are MNHEY and SVGAGI. Trimming removed 6 bases from V and 4 bases from J, with 20 bases in between. One entry per CDR3 protein, called by TCRdb with MiXCR from the RACE reads. The sample carries some 97,000 distinct CDR3 sequences, roughly a quarter recorded once.

The TCR comes from a middle-aged man with alopecia areata. Some clones in this sample may be carry-over from other donors' samples. Sequenced here: whole blood, sampled in connection with sensitization to the hapten diphenylcyclopropenone (DPC). This sequence joins TRBV6-5 and TRBJ2-3; D call uncertain. The CDR3 DNA sequence: TGTGCCAGCAGCATACTCGGCGGTCCGACCCCAGATACGCAGTATTTT. Translation: CASSILGGPTPDTQYF.